This T cell receptor beta chain appears in the sequencing data of a study of shared clonotypes between healthy human individuals. Points from the study as a whole: Only a few donors were included, so the genetic and exposure-history diversity represented was limited. Naive subsets generally exceeded memory subsets in estimated richness.

A remark on this clone: What it binds is unknown.

CDR1 and CDR2 (germline): MDHEN, SYDVKM. The junction had 14 bases not matched to a gene; V was cut back by 6 bases and J by 6 bases. The CDR3 covers 16 residues. Each subset's genomic DNA was split evenly across several immunoSEQ plates. In the sorted-subset replicate PCRs, 200 ng DNA, 25,000 to 30,000 T cell genomes, was used. Data came from immunoSEQ multiplex PCR; TCRdb stores just in-frame clones and leaves some out. The repertoire includes around 1,000,000 clones, approximately 75% of them detected once, and 0.7% to 0.95% sits in the top ten. Sequencing was carried out using memory CD4+ T cells from PBMCs. Subset defined: CD45RA-negative fraction. This TCR derives from a man younger than 35 in good health. Some clones in this sample may be carry-over from other donors' samples. This chain uses TRBV28 with TRBJ2-3, with 8 bases identical to TRBD1. This chain's CDR3 is CASSPYRQGPQDTQYF. CDR3 DNA sequence: TGTGCCAGCAGCCCCTACCGACAGGGGCCGCAGGATACGCAGTATTTT. Full variable domain (rest looked up from reference TRBV28 and TRBJ2-3): DVKVTQSSRYLVKRTGEKVFLECVQDMDHENMFWYRQDPGLGLRLIYFSYDVKMKEKGDIPEGYSVSREKKERFSLILESASTNQTSMYLCASSPYRQGPQDTQYFGPGTRLTVL.